The 6 T cell receptor beta chains reported below all come from one sample, sequenced in a study of blood T cell dynamics during melanoma immunotherapy. The assay was immunoSEQ multiplex PCR, and TCRdb's table has in-frame clones only and misses some. The sample has about 7,200 clones; around 82% are singletons. The time point: pre-treatment baseline. The sample was blood, taken from a patient treated with checkpoint blockade. The receptors here all came from a human donor with melanoma.

The genes are TRBV7-9 and TRBJ1-2; possible D gene TRBD1, 5 bases. Between the trimmed V and J ends, which lost 2 bases and 5 bases, there was a span of 18 bases. The CDR3 runs 16 residues. From germline, CDR1 is SEHNR and CDR2 FQNEAQ (reference sequence). The CDR3 loop is CASSLHSDQGPYGYTF. CDR3 nucleotides: TGTGCCAGCAGCTTACACAGCGACCAGGGACCGTATGGCTACACCTTC.

The V gene is TRBV27, the J gene TRBJ2-7; D gene unclear. The CDR3 contains 12 residues. In germline, CDR1 is MNHEY, CDR2 SMNVEV (reference sequence). Trimming took off 5 bases at V and 2 bases at J, with 7 bases between the two ends. CDR3 in DNA: TGTGCCAGCAGTCCTGGAGCCTACGAGCAGTACTTC. As protein: CASSPGAYEQYF.

About this clone itself: Relative to the germline gene, one junction end is altered; a read error may explain this. The gene calls are TRBV5-6 and TRBJ1-1; D gene uncertain. The CDR3 contains 16 residues. From germline, CDR1 is SGHDT and CDR2 YYEEEE. The CDR3 here is CASTLKPRSMNTEAFF. For the CDR3, the DNA is TGTGCCAGCACCTTGAAGCCAAGGAGCATGAACACTGAAGCTTTCTTT. The full variable domain, completed using reference TRBV5-6 and TRBJ1-1, is DAGVTQSPTHLIKTRGQQVTLRCSPKSGHDTVSWYQQALGQGPQFIFQYYEEEERQRGNFPDRFSGHQFPNYSSELNVNALLLGDSALYLCASTLKPRSMNTEAFFGQGTRLTVV.

This clone was counted between two and nine times. The chain's CDR3 is CASSSGGYEQYF. CDR3 nucleotides: TGTGCCAGCAGCTCGGGGGGCTACGAGCAGTACTTC. The rearrangement uses TRBV5-4 and TRBJ2-7, with 7 nucleotides matching TRBD2. Germline V lookup: CDR1 SGHNT, CDR2 YYREEE (reference sequence). V gave up 3 bases and J gave up 3 bases; unmatched junction bases: 0. This CDR3 region has 12 residues.

This clone was seen more than once but under ten times. The chain uses TRBV9 and TRBJ1-5; a possible D gene is TRBD1 (5 bases). Deletions cut 5 bases from V and 2 bases from J, with 14 bases between. Germline V lookup: CDR1 SGDLS, CDR2 YYNGEE. The CDR3 is 15 amino acids. The CDR3 DNA follows: TGTGCCAGCAGTCCAGGGCTCACGCGCAATCAGCCCCAGCATTTT. Protein: CASSPGLTRNQPQHF.

CDR3 in amino acids: CASSFGLAVSTDTQYF. CDR3 sequence (DNA): TGCGCCAGCAGCTTCGGACTAGCGGTTAGCACAGATACGCAGTATTTT. The gene calls are TRBV5-1 and TRBJ2-3; 10 nucleotides align to TRBD2. The CDR3 spans 16 residues. The ends lost 2 bases at V and 0 bases at J; junction bases unmatched: 3. CDR1 is SGHRS and CDR2 is YFSETQ in the germline V gene.